The next 19 T cell receptor beta chains were all read from a single sample in a study of human T cells and chemical hapten exposure. TCRdb independently ran MiXCR on the RACE reads; one entry per CDR3 protein. The sample has 250,000 or so distinct CDR3 sequences, 7.5% to 10% seen once; the top ten hold approximately 2.3%. Time point in this sample: pre-sensitization, week 0. Noted treatment: therapeutic diphenylcyclopropenone sensitization with weekly scalp DPC. The specimen was whole blood, collected in connection with sensitization to the hapten diphenylcyclopropenone (DPC). The source is a woman in her thirties or forties with alopecia areata. Some clones in this sample may be carry-over from other donors' samples.

This clonotype showed up many times. The gene calls are TRBV28 and TRBJ1-5; 9 nucleotides align to TRBD1. V was pared by 3 bases and J by 7 bases, with 10 bases of the junction left unmatched. CDR3 length: 16 amino acids. Germline V gene sequence: CDR1 MDHEN, CDR2 SYDVKM. CDR3 loop: CASSFSGTGRGQPQHF. In DNA form, the CDR3 reads TGTGCCAGCAGTTTTTCAGGGACAGGGAGAGGGCAGCCCCAGCATTTT.

This clonotype has more than one count but fewer than ten. The chain uses TRBV7-3 and TRBJ2-6; 11 bases are shared with TRBD1. Unmatched junction bases numbered 6, after V lost 5 bases and J lost 0 bases. CDR1 and CDR2 (germline): SGHTA, FQGTGA. This CDR3 is 18 amino acids long. This CDR3 reads CASSGSDRGLSGANVLTF. In nucleotides, the CDR3 is TGTGCCAGCAGCGGATCGGACAGGGGGCTCTCTGGGGCCAACGTCCTGACTTTC. Filled out from reference TRBV7-3 and TRBJ2-6, the complete variable domain reads GAGVSQTPSNKVTEKGKYVELRCDPISGHTALYWYRQSLGQGPEFLIYFQGTGAADDSGLPNDRFFAVRPEGSVSTLKIQRTERGDSAVYLCASSGSDRGLSGANVLTFGAGSRLTVL.

In its sample, this clonotype was seen a few times. The rearrangement links TRBV28 to TRBJ2-2, with 7 bases that match TRBD1. J was trimmed by 1 base and V by 5 bases; bases with no gene match: 7. The CDR3 loop spans 16 amino acids. Germline V CDR1 and CDR2: MDHEN, SYDVKM. CDR3 amino acids: CASSPGQYLNTGELFF. Written as DNA, the CDR3 is TGTGCCAGCAGTCCGGGACAGTACCTGAACACCGGGGAGCTGTTTTTT.

The genes are TRBV28 and TRBJ2-1; D perhaps matches TRBD2 (5 bases). The V end lost 8 bases, the J end lost 11 bases, and 13 bases lay between the germline ends. The CDR3 has 11 residues. Germline CDR1 and CDR2: MDHEN and SYDVKM. The CDR3 loop is CASLATRQQFF. CDR3 bases: TGTGCCAGCCTTGCTACTAGGCAGCAGTTCTTC.

This clonotype has more than one count but fewer than ten. The chain is built from TRBV6-2 or TRBV6-3 and TRBJ1-5; D might be TRBD1 (5 bases). Germline CDR1 MNHEY, CDR2 SVGEGT. This CDR3 has 15 amino acids. The germline V and J ends were trimmed by 2 bases and 1 base, with 9 bases remaining between them. This chain's CDR3 is CASSYPRGSNQPQHF. DNA of the CDR3: TGTGCCAGCAGTTACCCCCGGGGCAGCAATCAGCCCCAGCATTTT.

V usage is TRBV5-5 and J usage is TRBJ1-1; D remains unclear. V was trimmed by 4 bases and J by 1 base, leaving 8 bases between them. Germline CDR1 and CDR2: SGHKS and YYEKEE (reference sequence). This CDR3 is built from 13 residues. CDR3 sequence: CASSLNPNTEAFF. The DNA for the CDR3 is TGTGCCAGCAGCCTTAATCCGAACACTGAAGCTTTCTTT.

The chain has TRBV4-1 and TRBJ2-1, with a tentative D call TRBD1 (6 bases). In germline, CDR1 is MGHRA, CDR2 YSYEKL. The CDR3 is 17 residues long. Trimming removed 4 bases at V and 7 bases at J, with 23 bases between. The CDR3 reads CASSLKATGSGRNEQFF. Written as DNA, the CDR3 is TGCGCCAGCAGCCTAAAAGCCACAGGGAGCGGTAGAAATGAGCAGTTCTTC.

The chain combines TRBV5-5 with TRBJ2-7; 8 bases fit TRBD1. Germline V gives CDR1 SGHKS, CDR2 YYEKEE (reference sequence). The J segment lost 0 bases and the V segment lost 3 bases, leaving 5 bases of the junction unmatched. This CDR3 is built from 15 residues. CDR3 sequence: CASSWGQDSSYEQYF. Written as DNA, the CDR3 is TGTGCCAGCAGCTGGGGACAGGATAGCTCCTACGAGCAGTACTTC.

This chain joins TRBV7-2 and TRBJ2-2, with 7 bases fitting TRBD1. Germline V gene data show CDR1 as SGHTA and CDR2 as FQGNSA. V dropped 7 bases and J dropped 5; count of bases not matched to a gene: 7. CDR3 length: 14 amino acids. This CDR3 is CASTRQGGTGELFF. In nucleotides, the CDR3 is TGTGCCAGCACCCGACAGGGTGGTACCGGGGAGCTGTTTTTT.

The CDR3 DNA reads as TGTGCCAGCAGCTTAAAATCCTCCGGGGAGCTGTTTTTT. Translated, it gives CASSLKSSGELFF. The chain joins TRBV11-1 to TRBJ2-2; D call uncertain. CDR1 is SGHAT and CDR2 is FQDESV in the germline V gene (reference sequence). Trimming shortened V by 2 bases and J by 6 bases, and 7 bases separated the two germline ends. The CDR3 spans 13 residues. Supplemented by reference TRBV11-1 and TRBJ2-2, the full variable domain reads EAEVAQSPRYKITEKSQAVAFWCDPISGHATLYWYRQILGQGPELLVQFQDESVVDDSQLPKDRFSAERLKGVDSTLKIQPAELGDSAMYLCASSLKSSGELFFGEGSRLTVL.

The chain is built from TRBV6-1 and TRBJ2-1, with unresolved D. Germline assignment: CDR1 MNHNS and CDR2 SASEGT. The CDR3 totals 12 residues. V dropped 2 bases and J dropped 12 bases, with 11 bases sitting between them. The CDR3 DNA follows: TGTGCCAGCAGTGAAACGGCGTGGCGGCAGTTCTTC. Its protein product is CASSETAWRQFF.

In this sample, this clonotype turned up a few times. The chain has TRBV12-3 or TRBV12-4 and TRBJ2-7, with TRBD1 matching over 9 bases. CDR3 size: 15 residues. V lost 2 bases to trimming and J lost 4 bases; unmatched junction nucleotides: 6. Here the CDR3 reads CASSLSGQGKYEQYF. The CDR3 DNA follows: TGTGCCAGCAGTTTATCGGGACAGGGAAAGTACGAGCAGTACTTC.

The V and J genes are TRBV7-2 and TRBJ2-3; D possibly corresponds to TRBD1 (5 bases). V dropped 5 bases and J dropped 4 bases, with 10 bases sitting between them. In germline, CDR1 is SGHTA, CDR2 FQGNSA. The CDR3 is 13 residues long. Written as DNA, the CDR3 is TGTGCCAGCAGCCTGATGACAGCAGATACGCAGTATTTT. Residues: CASSLMTADTQYF.

This chain links TRBV11-1 with TRBJ1-2; perhaps TRBD1 as D (5 bases). The germline V gene has CDR1 SGHAT and CDR2 FQDESV (reference sequence). This CDR3 has 12 residues. V was shortened by 8 bases and J by 7 bases, with 14 bases between the two germline ends. The CDR3 region has the DNA TGTGCCAGCGGGGCCAGGCCTGGTGGCTACACCTTC. Its translation: CASGARPGGYTF.

The chain employs TRBV29-1 and TRBJ2-5; perhaps D is TRBD1 or TRBD2 (5 bases each). V was trimmed by 2 bases and J by 12 bases, leaving 13 bases between them. This CDR3 contains 11 residues. Germline CDR1 SQVTM, CDR2 ANQGSEA. CDR3: CSVERDRKEYF. Here the CDR3 DNA reads TGCAGCGTTGAAAGGGACCGGAAGGAGTACTTC.

The genes are TRBV2 and TRBJ2-7, with TRBD1 matching 9 bases. After removal of 3 bases from V and 3 bases from J, the junction contained 3 bases not matched to a gene. This CDR3 comprises 14 residues. Looked up from germline, CDR1 is SNHLY and CDR2 is FYNNEI. CDR3: CASSDLGQGYEQYF. The DNA for the CDR3 is TGTGCCAGCAGTGACTTGGGACAGGGCTACGAGCAGTACTTC. The full variable domain, completed using reference TRBV2 and TRBJ2-7, is EPEVTQTPSHQVTQMGQEVILRCVPISNHLYFYWYRQILGQKVEFLVSFYNNEISEKSEIFDDQFSVERPDGSNFTLKIRSTKLEDSAMYFCASSDLGQGYEQYFGPGTRLTVT.

This clonotype has only a few counts. The genes are TRBV28 and TRBJ1-1; D remains ambiguous. Germline V lookup: CDR1 MDHEN, CDR2 SYDVKM. CDR3 size: 13 residues. Trimming took off 8 bases at V and 1 base at J, with 11 bases between the two ends. The CDR3, as DNA: TGTGCCAGCGGATACGGAGGGAACACTGAAGCTTTCTTT. It codes for CASGYGGNTEAFF.

Ten or more counts support this clonotype. The chain is built from TRBV5-1 and TRBJ2-3; weak D call: TRBD1 (6 bases). Germline V gives CDR1 SGHRS, CDR2 YFSETQ. V shed 0 bases and J shed 4 bases, with 9 bases lying between them. The CDR3 is 14 residues long. This CDR3 is CASSLENRADTQYF. The CDR3 DNA follows: TGCGCCAGCAGCTTGGAGAACAGGGCAGATACGCAGTATTTT.

This chain joins TRBV7-2 and TRBJ2-1; tentative D call: TRBD2 (5 bases). Trimming cost V 1 base and J 3 bases, with 13 bases left between them. The CDR3 extends over 16 amino acids. The germline CDR1 and CDR2 sequences are SGHTA and FQGNSA. The CDR3 is CASSLGGSERYNEQFF. DNA of the CDR3: TGTGCCAGCAGCTTAGGTGGTAGCGAGCGCTACAATGAGCAGTTCTTC.